This TCR beta chain was captured in a study of T cell changes during pregnancy in multiple sclerosis. Using immunoSEQ multiplex PCR, the repertoire was profiled, and TCRdb retains in-frame clones only, with some absent. Among tens of thousands of clones listed, roughly 90% were seen once. This CDR3 region has 14 residues. The germline gives CDR1 MGHDK, CDR2 SYGVNS. Trimming took off 0 bases at V and 2 bases at J, with 8 bases between the two ends. This sample comprised peripheral blood, obtained before pregnancy. This rearrangement joins TRBV25-1 to TRBJ2-7; a possible D gene is TRBD2 (5 bases). This TCR was sampled from a female donor with multiple sclerosis, enrolled in a pregnancy study. This CDR3 reads CASSEYASPYEQYF. The DNA of the CDR3 is TGTGCCAGCAGTGAATATGCTAGCCCCTACGAGCAGTACTTC.